What follows describes a single T cell receptor beta chain. Its antigen is not identified. This sample is drawn from a study of cytomegalovirus exposure and HLA in healthy donors. The PCR contained 60 Vbeta and 13 Jbeta primers. Sequencing was performed with immunoSEQ multiplex PCR; in TCRdb, only in-frame clones are kept and a portion is missing. The table counts tens of thousands of clones; approximately 1.5% lies in the top ten. Study-wide results and caveats: In an earlier analysis, in around 590 donors, most V segments appeared productive either ~87% or ~30% of the time. The classifier, whose performance was assessed in both the original and validation cohorts, reportedly diagnosed cytomegalovirus status with high specificity and sensitivity.

Sequenced input: PBMCs. The origin of this receptor is a woman between 55 and 75 years old in good health and CMV-seronegative.

CDR3 DNA sequence: TGTGCCAGCAGCAGTCTAGCGGGAGGTTCCTACAATGAGCAGTTCTTC. Residues: CASSSLAGGSYNEQFF. J is TRBJ2-1 and V is TRBV7-6, with TRBD2 identical over 11 bases. CDR3 length: 16 amino acids. CDR1 is SGHVS and CDR2 is FNYEAQ in the germline V gene. With V trimmed by 5 bases and J by 1 base, 4 bases remained unmatched.